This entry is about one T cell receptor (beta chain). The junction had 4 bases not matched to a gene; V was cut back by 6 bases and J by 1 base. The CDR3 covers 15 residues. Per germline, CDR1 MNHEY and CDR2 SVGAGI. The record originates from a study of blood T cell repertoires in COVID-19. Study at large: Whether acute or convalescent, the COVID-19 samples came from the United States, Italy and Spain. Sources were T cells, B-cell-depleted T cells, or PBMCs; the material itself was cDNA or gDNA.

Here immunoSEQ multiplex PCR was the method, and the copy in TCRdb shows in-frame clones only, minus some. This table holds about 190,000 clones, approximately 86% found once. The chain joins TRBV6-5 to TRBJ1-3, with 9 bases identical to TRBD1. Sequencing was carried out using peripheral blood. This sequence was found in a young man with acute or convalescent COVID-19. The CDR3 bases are TGTGCCAGCAGCCAGGACAGGGGATCTGGAAACACCATATATTTT. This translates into CASSQDRGSGNTIYF.